This TCR beta chain was profiled in a study of cytomegalovirus exposure and HLA in healthy donors. On the study more broadly: The Caucasian-associated ancestry cluster contained 81% of the approximately 420 genotyped donors.

Healthy bone marrow donors formed the donor group. Remarks on this clone: Its matching antigen is unknown.

The CDR3 is 15 amino acids. Points from the study as a whole: V- and J-gene trimming in TCR beta was tied to a missense DCLRE1C variant by an analysis performed later.

PCR used 60 Vbeta primers and 13 Jbeta primers. Libraries were prepared by immunoSEQ multiplex PCR; TCRdb keeps only in-frame clonotypes and omits some of them. The table shows approximately 160,000 clones, with around four fifths occurring only once. This chain links TRBV12-2 with TRBJ2-5; the table names TRBD1, a call not compared with the DNA. TRBV12-2 corresponds to a pseudogene. This TCR was sampled from a man younger than 30 in good health and CMV-seropositive. The sample consisted of PBMCs. DNA for the CDR3: TGTGCAAGTCGCTTAGAGTGGGCCCGTCTTGAGACCCAGTACTTC. Amino acid sequence: CASRLEWARLETQYF.